This T cell receptor (beta chain) was recorded in a study of response to subunit inactivated influenza vaccine. General study results and limits: Authors proposed each seasonal influenza vaccination draws in few new T cells.

For this clonotype: The antigen remains unidentified.

The germline gives CDR1 DFQATT, CDR2 SNEGSKA (reference sequence). The CDR3 is 16 residues long. V lost 0 bases to trimming and J lost 4 bases, with 15 bases between them. MiXCR was run by TCRdb on the RT-PCR reads, yielding one entry per CDR3 protein. Counted here are more than 450,000 distinct CDR3 sequences, around 11% occurring once; the ten biggest clones make up roughly 9.6%. This sample also belongs to another study, concerning T cells expressing NK-cell markers. In that study: Scientists made TCR beta cDNA using 5'RACE template switching with UMIs. Most of the eight sequenced donors tested HCMV-seropositive; one tested seronegative. Specificity for HCMV among expanded NKG2C+ T cell clones was not established.

The rearrangement joins TRBV20-1 to TRBJ2-2; D might be TRBD2 (6 bases). This sample comprised PBMCs from blood, obtained on the day of vaccination. The receptor's source is a man aged 45-65 years who received an inactivated influenza vaccine. CDR3 DNA sequence: TGCAGTGCTAGAGAGTCCTGGCGGGGAGGCACCGGGGAGCTGTTTTTT. Its translation is CSARESWRGGTGELFF.